The clone carrying this T cell receptor beta chain showed up just once. This sample is drawn from a study of blood T cell repertoires in COVID-19. About the study: Sources were T cells, B-cell-depleted T cells, or PBMCs; the material itself was cDNA or gDNA.

Germline V gives CDR1 SGHRS, CDR2 YFSETQ. Trimming removed 2 bases from V and 6 bases from J; junction bases left unmatched: 8. CDR3 size: 14 residues. Data came from immunoSEQ multiplex PCR; TCRdb stores just in-frame clones and leaves some out. The sample has 100,000 to 150,000 clones, roughly four fifths seen once. The source is a human donor in a cohort sampled during active COVID-19. The chain combines TRBV5-1 with TRBJ2-7; 7 positions agree with TRBD2. Sequencing was done on a sample of peripheral blood. Here the CDR3 reads CASSFRGRTGEQYF. The CDR3 bases are TGCGCCAGCAGCTTTCGCGGGAGAACAGGCGAGCAGTACTTC.